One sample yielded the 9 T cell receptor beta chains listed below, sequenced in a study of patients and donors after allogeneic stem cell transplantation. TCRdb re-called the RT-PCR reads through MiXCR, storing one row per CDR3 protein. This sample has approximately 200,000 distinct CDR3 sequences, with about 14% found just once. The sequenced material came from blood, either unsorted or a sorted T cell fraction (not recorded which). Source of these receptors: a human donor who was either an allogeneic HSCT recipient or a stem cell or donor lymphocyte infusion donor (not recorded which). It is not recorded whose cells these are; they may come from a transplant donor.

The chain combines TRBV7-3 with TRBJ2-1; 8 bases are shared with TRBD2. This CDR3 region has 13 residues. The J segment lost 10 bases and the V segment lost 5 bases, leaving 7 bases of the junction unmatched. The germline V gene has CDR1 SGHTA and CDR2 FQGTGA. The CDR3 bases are TGTGCCAGCAGCCCCGCGGTAGCGGGGGAGCAGTTCTTC. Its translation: CASSPAVAGEQFF.

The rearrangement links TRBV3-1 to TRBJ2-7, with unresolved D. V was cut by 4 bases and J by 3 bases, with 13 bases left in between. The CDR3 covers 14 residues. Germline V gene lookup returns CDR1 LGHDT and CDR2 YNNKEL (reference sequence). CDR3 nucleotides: TGTGCCAGCAGCCCGTCGGCAGGCGACTACGAGCAGTACTTC. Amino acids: CASSPSAGDYEQYF.

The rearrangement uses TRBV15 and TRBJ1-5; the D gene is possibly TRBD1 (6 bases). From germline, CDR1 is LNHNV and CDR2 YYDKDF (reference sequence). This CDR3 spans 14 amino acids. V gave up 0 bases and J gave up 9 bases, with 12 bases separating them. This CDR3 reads CATSREAGDRPQHF. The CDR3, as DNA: TGTGCCACCAGCAGAGAGGCAGGGGATCGGCCCCAGCATTTT.

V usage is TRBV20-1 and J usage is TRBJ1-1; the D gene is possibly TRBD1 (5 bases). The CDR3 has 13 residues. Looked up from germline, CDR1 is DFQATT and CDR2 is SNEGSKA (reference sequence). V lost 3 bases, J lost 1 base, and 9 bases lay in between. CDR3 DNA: TGCAGTGCTAGGGGGCAGCCGAACACTGAAGCTTTCTTT. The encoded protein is CSARGQPNTEAFF.

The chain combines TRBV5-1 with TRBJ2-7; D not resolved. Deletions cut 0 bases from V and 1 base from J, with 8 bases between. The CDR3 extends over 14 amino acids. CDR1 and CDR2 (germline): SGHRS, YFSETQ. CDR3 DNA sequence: TGCGCCAGCAGCTTGGTGATAGGATCCTACGAGCAGTACTTC. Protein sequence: CASSLVIGSYEQYF. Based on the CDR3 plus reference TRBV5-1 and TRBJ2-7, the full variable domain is KAGVTQTPRYLIKTRGQQVTLSCSPISGHRSVSWYQQTPGQGLQFLFEYFSETQRNKGNFPGRFSGRQFSNSRSEMNVSTLELGDSALYLCASSLVIGSYEQYFGPGTRLTVT.

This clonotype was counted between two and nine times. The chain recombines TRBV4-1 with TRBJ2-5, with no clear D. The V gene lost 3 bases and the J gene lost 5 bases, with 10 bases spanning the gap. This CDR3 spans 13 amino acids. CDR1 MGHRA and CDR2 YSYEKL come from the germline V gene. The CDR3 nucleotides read TGCGCCAGCAGCCATCCCAATATGGAGACCCAGTACTTC. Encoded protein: CASSHPNMETQYF.

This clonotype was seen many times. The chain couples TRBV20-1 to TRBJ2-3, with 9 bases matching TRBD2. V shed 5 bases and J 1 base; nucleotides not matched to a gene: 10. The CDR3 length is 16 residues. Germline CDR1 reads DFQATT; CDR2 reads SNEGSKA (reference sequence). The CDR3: CSAGPLAGSRTDTQYF. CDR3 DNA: TGCAGTGCTGGCCCCCTAGCGGGGAGCCGCACAGATACGCAGTATTTT.

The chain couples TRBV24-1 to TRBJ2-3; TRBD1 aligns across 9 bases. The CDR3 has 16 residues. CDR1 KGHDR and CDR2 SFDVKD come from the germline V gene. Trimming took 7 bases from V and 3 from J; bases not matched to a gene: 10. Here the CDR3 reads CATSTKGQGPTDTQYF. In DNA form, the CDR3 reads TGTGCCACCAGCACAAAGGGACAGGGTCCGACAGATACGCAGTATTTT.

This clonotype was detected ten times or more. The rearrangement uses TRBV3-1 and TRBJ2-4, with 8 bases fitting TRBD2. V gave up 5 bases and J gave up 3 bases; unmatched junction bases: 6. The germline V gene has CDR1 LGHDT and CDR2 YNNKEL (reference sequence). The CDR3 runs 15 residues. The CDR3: CASSFGRGGKNIQYF. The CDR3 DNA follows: TGTGCCAGCAGCTTCGGCCGGGGGGGCAAAAACATTCAGTACTTC.